These 29 T cell receptor beta chains were all obtained from the same sample, sequenced in a study of CD8 T cells in Susac syndrome. RNA was extracted with the RNeasy kit, and a quantity of about 0.45 to 1 ug was reverse transcribed using random hexamers. TCRdb recomputed calls from the immunoSEQ multiplex PCR reads with MiXCR, one row per CDR3 protein. The sample includes roughly 200,000 distinct CDR3 sequences, approximately 95% of them seen just once. Sequenced input: CD4+ T cells from PBMCs. These TCRs come from a human donor with multiple sclerosis.

J is TRBJ2-3 and V is TRBV6-6; D may be TRBD2 (6 bases). The CDR3 consists of 14 residues. Trimming shortened V by 7 bases and J by 1 base, and 12 bases separated the two germline ends. Germline CDR1 MNHNY, CDR2 SVGAGI (reference sequence). The CDR3 DNA is TGTGCCAGCATCCAACTAGCTGGCACAGATACGCAGTATTTT. Translated, it gives CASIQLAGTDTQYF.

This clonotype came up a few times. DNA of the CDR3: TGTGCCTCCGGACAGGGAAATTCACCCCTCCACTTT. Amino acid sequence: CASGQGNSPLHF. V usage is TRBV30 and J usage is TRBJ1-6, with 8 bases aligning to TRBD1. Germline V gene data show CDR1 as GTSNPN and CDR2 as SVGIG (reference sequence). This CDR3 region has 12 residues. V gave up 7 bases and J gave up 7 bases; unmatched junction bases: 3. Full variable domain (rest looked up from reference TRBV30 and TRBJ1-6): SQTIHQWPATLVQPVGSPLSLECTVEGTSNPNLYWYRQAAGRGLQLLFYSVGIGQISSEVPQNLSASRPQDRQFILSSKKLLLSDSGFYLCASGQGNSPLHFGNGTRLTVT.

This sequence joins TRBV27 and TRBJ2-1; 11 bases are a match to TRBD2. In germline, CDR1 is MNHEY, CDR2 SMNVEV (reference sequence). Trimming cost V 8 bases and J 7 bases; bases outside gene matches: 10. CDR3 size: 15 residues. CDR3 loop: CASHPNSGGVNEQFF. In DNA, the CDR3 is TGTGCCAGCCACCCTAATAGCGGGGGGGTAAATGAGCAGTTCTTC.

The rearrangement links TRBV30 to TRBJ2-5; no clear D gene. The CDR3 spans 13 residues. Between the trimmed V and J ends, which lost 0 bases and 0 bases, there was a span of 5 bases. Germline V CDR1 and CDR2: GTSNPN, SVGIG (reference sequence). CDR3 loop: CAWSVMYQETQYF. The CDR3 bases are TGTGCCTGGAGTGTCATGTACCAAGAGACCCAGTACTTC.

V is TRBV15 and J is TRBJ2-3; D is unresolved. CDR1 and CDR2 (germline): LNHNV, YYDKDF (reference sequence). The ends were cut back, 3 bases at V and 2 bases at J, with 12 bases in the middle. CDR3 length: 15 amino acids. The CDR3 coding sequence is TGTGCCACCAGCAGGACTGACCCGTTCACAGATACGCAGTATTTT. Protein: CATSRTDPFTDTQYF.

CDR3 sequence (DNA): TGTGCCACCAGTGATGGGGGACAGGTAGAAGAGACCCAGTACTTC. Translation gives CATSDGGQVEETQYF. V usage is TRBV24-1 and J usage is TRBJ2-5; 8 positions agree with TRBD1. J lost 3 bases, V lost 3 bases, and 5 bases had no gene match. This CDR3 has 15 residues. Germline V CDR1 and CDR2: KGHDR, SFDVKD.

This clonotype appeared once. V is TRBV7-2 and J is TRBJ1-2; 8 nucleotides agree with TRBD1. CDR1 is SGHTA and CDR2 is FQGNSA in the germline V gene. The trim removed 5 bases at V and 4 bases at J, leaving 9 bases unmatched. This CDR3 contains 15 residues. CDR3 sequence (DNA): TGTGCCAGCAGCCTGAAGGACAGGGCGGGCTATGGCTACACCTTC. This translates into CASSLKDRAGYGYTF.

This chain links TRBV29-1 with TRBJ2-1; TRBD1 agrees at 7 bases. The V and J ends lost 6 bases and 2 bases, in that order; junction bases with no gene match: 7. The germline CDR1 and CDR2 sequences are SQVTM and ANQGSEA. There are 14 residues in the CDR3. The CDR3 sequence: CSVAVTGTYNEQFF. Written as DNA, the CDR3 is TGCAGCGTCGCAGTGACAGGGACCTACAATGAGCAGTTCTTC.

The rearrangement joins TRBV27 to TRBJ1-5, with D perhaps TRBD1 (6 bases). Germline CDR1 and CDR2: MNHEY and SMNVEV (reference sequence). The CDR3 sequence is 15 residues long. Trimming pared 2 bases from V and 3 bases from J, leaving 11 bases between. The CDR3 loop is CASSLTGHSNQPQHF. CDR3 coding DNA: TGTGCCAGCAGTTTAACAGGGCATTCCAATCAGCCCCAGCATTTT.

This CDR3 is CAWSVGGLAQETQYF. CDR3 in DNA: TGTGCCTGGAGTGTGGGGGGACTAGCCCAAGAGACCCAGTACTTC. The rearrangement uses TRBV30 and TRBJ2-5; 9 bases agree with TRBD2. After removal of 0 bases from V and 1 base from J, the junction contained 3 bases not matched to a gene. CDR3 length: 15 amino acids. Germline V gene sequence: CDR1 GTSNPN, CDR2 SVGIG (reference sequence). The full variable domain, with the rest looked up from reference TRBV30 and TRBJ2-5, is SQTIHQWPATLVQPVGSPLSLECTVEGTSNPNLYWYRQAAGRGLQLLFYSVGIGQISSEVPQNLSASRPQDRQFILSSKKLLLSDSGFYLCAWSVGGLAQETQYFGPGTRLLVL.

The chain combines TRBV20-1 with TRBJ2-7; D is possibly TRBD2 (7 bases). The CDR3 runs to 14 residues. V was trimmed by 1 base and J by 4 bases, leaving 14 bases between them. CDR1 and CDR2 from the germline V gene are DFQATT and SNEGSKA (reference sequence). CDR3 nucleotide sequence: TGCAGTGCTAGAGTTCGAGGGGGAGGGTACGAGCAGTACTTC. Translated, it gives CSARVRGGGYEQYF.

J is TRBJ1-2 and V is TRBV3-1; 7 nucleotides agree with TRBD1. Germline V gene data show CDR1 as LGHDT and CDR2 as YNNKEL (reference sequence). V shed 3 bases, J shed 8 bases, and the junction held 6 bases outside the gene matches. The CDR3 is 13 residues long. The CDR3 reads CASSQGTGAGYTF. CDR3 coding DNA: TGTGCCAGCAGCCAGGGCACAGGGGCCGGCTACACCTTC.

V is TRBV27 and J is TRBJ1-1; 8 bases map to TRBD1. V lost 5 bases, J lost 1 base, and 6 bases stayed unmatched. The CDR3 length is 15 residues. Per the germline V gene, CDR1 is MNHEY and CDR2 is SMNVEV (reference sequence). Here the CDR3 DNA reads TGTGCCAGCAGTCGTGACAGGGGAGGGAACACTGAAGCTTTCTTT. Its protein product is CASSRDRGGNTEAFF.

The chain joins TRBV25-1 to TRBJ2-2; D perhaps matches TRBD2 (5 bases). The CDR3 sequence is 15 residues long. The V end lost 6 bases, the J end lost 0 bases, and 11 bases lay between the germline ends. Per germline, CDR1 MGHDK and CDR2 SYGVNS. The CDR3 loop is CASRGSGTNTGELFF. The CDR3 nucleotides are TGTGCCAGCAGAGGAAGCGGCACGAACACCGGGGAGCTGTTTTTT.

This sequence joins TRBV14 and TRBJ2-1, with 7 bases identical to TRBD2. Losses at the gene ends were 5 bases for V and 15 bases for J; bases not matched to a gene: 13. The CDR3 extends over 13 amino acids. Per germline, CDR1 SGHDN and CDR2 FVKESK. The CDR3 region has the DNA TGTGCCAGCAGCAATACCGGGACTACTATCACGTTCTTC. Protein: CASSNTGTTITFF.

The chain links TRBV20-1 to TRBJ2-7; a possible D gene is TRBD2 (5 bases). Trimming took 3 bases from V and 4 from J, leaving 10 bases between them. This CDR3 is 12 amino acids long. The germline V gene has CDR1 DFQATT and CDR2 SNEGSKA (reference sequence). CDR3 amino acids: CSARSLEYEQYF. CDR3 DNA sequence: TGCAGTGCTAGGTCACTAGAATACGAGCAGTACTTC.

The V gene is TRBV6-4, the J gene TRBJ2-3; 8 bases match TRBD2. There are 14 residues in the CDR3. Germline V lookup: CDR1 MRHNA, CDR2 SNTAGT. V shed 2 bases, J shed 4 bases, and the junction held 2 bases outside the gene matches. The chain's CDR3 is CASSDQRGSDTQYF. CDR3 bases: TGTGCCAGCAGTGACCAGCGGGGGTCAGATACGCAGTATTTT.

The chain employs TRBV4-2 and TRBJ2-5; D might be TRBD2 (6 bases). The germline V gene encodes CDR1 LGHNA and CDR2 YNFKEQ. The CDR3 has 16 residues. The V end lost 1 base, the J end lost 4 bases, and 16 bases lay between the germline ends. DNA for the CDR3: TGTGCCAGCAGCCAAGTCGGAGGGAAGCTTGGAGAGACCCAGTACTTC. This codes for CASSQVGGKLGETQYF.

The chain employs TRBV27 and TRBJ1-2; 10 nucleotides line up with TRBD1. The CDR3 runs 17 residues. In germline, CDR1 is MNHEY, CDR2 SMNVEV (reference sequence). The V and J ends lost 5 bases and 3 bases, in that order; junction bases with no gene match: 12. The CDR3, as DNA: TGTGCCAGCAGTCCCATCTTGGGGGACAGGGGAGACTATGGCTACACCTTC. Its protein is CASSPILGDRGDYGYTF.

This clonotype was seen once. The chain is built from TRBV3-1 and TRBJ1-6, with unresolved D. The CDR3 runs to 14 residues. V was shortened by 6 bases and J by 7 bases, with 13 bases between the two germline ends. From germline, CDR1 is LGHDT and CDR2 YNNKEL (reference sequence). CDR3 sequence reads: CASSLPGKNSPLHF. The CDR3 nucleotides are TGTGCCAGCAGTCTCCCCGGCAAGAATTCACCCCTCCACTTT.

The rearrangement uses TRBV30 and TRBJ1-2; 8 bases agree with TRBD1. The V segment lost 2 bases and the J segment 3 bases; nucleotides outside the gene matches: 5. The germline V gene has CDR1 GTSNPN and CDR2 SVGIG (reference sequence). The CDR3 is made up of 14 amino acids. The DNA of the CDR3 is TGTGCCTGGAGTCAGGACAGGGCATACTATGGCTACACCTTC. Translated: CAWSQDRAYYGYTF.

The rearrangement uses TRBV20-1 and TRBJ1-5, with 9 bases lining up with TRBD1. Germline V lookup: CDR1 DFQATT, CDR2 SNEGSKA (reference sequence). Trimming cost V 1 base and J 1 base; bases outside gene matches: 5. This CDR3 has 16 residues. The DNA for the CDR3 is TGCAGTGCTAGAGCCTCGGACAGGGGAAGCAATCAGCCCCAGCATTTT. Its protein product is CSARASDRGSNQPQHF.

The chain recombines TRBV20-1 with TRBJ2-1; D not certain. Germline CDR1 is DFQATT and CDR2 is SNEGSKA (reference sequence). The CDR3 runs 12 residues. V was cut by 3 bases and J by 8 bases, with 11 bases left in between. The DNA for the CDR3 is TGCAGTGCTAGCCCGCTTATAGATGAGCAGTTCTTC. As protein: CSASPLIDEQFF.

The V call is TRBV20-1, the J call TRBJ2-7; perhaps TRBD1 as D (5 bases). The V and J ends lost 4 bases and 2 bases respectively, with 9 bases between them. Per the germline V gene, CDR1 is DFQATT and CDR2 is SNEGSKA (reference sequence). The CDR3 totals 12 residues. The CDR3 here is CSAMKDTYEQYV. The CDR3 DNA reads TGCAGTGCTATGAAGGACACCTACGAGCAGTACGTC.

The V and J genes are TRBV6-5 and TRBJ2-1, with D perhaps TRBD2 (6 bases). V was trimmed by 0 bases and J by 9 bases, leaving 15 bases between them. The CDR3 is 15 residues long. Germline V gene sequence: CDR1 MNHEY, CDR2 SVGAGI. CDR3 nucleotides: TGTGCCAGCAGTTACTCCCCATCGGGAGACCTTGAGCAGTTCTTC. Translating it yields CASSYSPSGDLEQFF.

The chain employs TRBV4-1 and TRBJ2-3; tentatively, D is TRBD2 (7 bases). The CDR3 covers 17 residues. V was cut by 1 base and J by 2 bases, with 16 bases left in between. Looked up from germline, CDR1 is MGHRA and CDR2 is YSYEKL. CDR3 in amino acids: CASSQGRPGGLTDTQYF. DNA for the CDR3: TGCGCCAGCAGCCAAGGGAGGCCCGGGGGGCTCACAGATACGCAGTATTTT.

V and J are TRBV6-5 and TRBJ2-2; no definite D call. V was trimmed by 6 bases and J by 9 bases, leaving 20 bases between them. This CDR3 region has 15 residues. Germline V gene lookup returns CDR1 MNHEY and CDR2 SVGAGI. CDR3 amino acids: CASRGTAISSRELFF. In DNA form, the CDR3 reads TGTGCCAGCAGGGGAACAGCCATCTCGAGCCGGGAGCTGTTTTTT.

V usage is TRBV12-3 or TRBV12-4 and J usage is TRBJ2-4; possibly TRBD2 for D (5 bases). The germline V and J ends were trimmed by 5 bases and 9 bases, with 20 bases remaining between them. This CDR3 is built from 15 residues. This CDR3 is CASSPGPLEGGIQYF. In nucleotides, the CDR3 is TGTGCCAGCAGTCCCGGGCCCCTAGAAGGAGGCATTCAGTACTTC.

This chain uses TRBV20-1 with TRBJ1-4; D is possibly TRBD1 (5 bases). The length of the CDR3 is 15 residues. Trimming took off 6 bases at V and 3 bases at J, with 17 bases between the two ends. The V gene's germline CDR1 is DFQATT and CDR2 SNEGSKA (reference sequence). CDR3 loop: CSAREPGKANEKLFF. The CDR3 coding sequence is TGCAGTGCCCGTGAACCAGGGAAGGCTAATGAAAAACTGTTTTTT.